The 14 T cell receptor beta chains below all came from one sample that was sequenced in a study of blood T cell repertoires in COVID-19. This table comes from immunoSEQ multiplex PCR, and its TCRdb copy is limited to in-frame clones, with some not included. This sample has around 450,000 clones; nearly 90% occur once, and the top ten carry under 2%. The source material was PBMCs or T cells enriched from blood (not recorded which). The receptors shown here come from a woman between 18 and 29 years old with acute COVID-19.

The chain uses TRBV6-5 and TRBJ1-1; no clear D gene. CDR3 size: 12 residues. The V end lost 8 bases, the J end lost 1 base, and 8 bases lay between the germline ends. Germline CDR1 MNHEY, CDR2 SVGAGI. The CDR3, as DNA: TGTGCCAGCTACACAAGGAACACTGAAGCTTTCTTT. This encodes CASYTRNTEAFF.

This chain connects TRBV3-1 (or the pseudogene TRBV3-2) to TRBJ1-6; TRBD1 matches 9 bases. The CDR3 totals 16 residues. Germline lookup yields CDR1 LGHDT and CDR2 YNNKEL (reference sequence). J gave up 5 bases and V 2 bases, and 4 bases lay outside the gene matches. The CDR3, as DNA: TGTGCCAGCAGCCAACGGGGACAGGGAAATAATTCACCCCTCCACTTT. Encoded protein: CASSQRGQGNNSPLHF.

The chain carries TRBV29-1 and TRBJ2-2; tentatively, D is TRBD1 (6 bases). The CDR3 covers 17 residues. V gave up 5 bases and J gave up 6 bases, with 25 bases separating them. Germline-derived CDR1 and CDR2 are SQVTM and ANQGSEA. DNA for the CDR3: TGCAGCGTTAGAACAGGGAAAAAAGGATTTCGGGCCGGGGAGCTGTTTTTT. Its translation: CSVRTGKKGFRAGELFF.

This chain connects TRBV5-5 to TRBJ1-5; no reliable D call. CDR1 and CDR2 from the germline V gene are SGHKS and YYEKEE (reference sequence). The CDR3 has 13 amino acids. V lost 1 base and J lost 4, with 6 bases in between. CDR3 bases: TGTGCCAGCAGCTTGCTCTCTAATCAGCCCCAGCATTTT. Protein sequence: CASSLLSNQPQHF.

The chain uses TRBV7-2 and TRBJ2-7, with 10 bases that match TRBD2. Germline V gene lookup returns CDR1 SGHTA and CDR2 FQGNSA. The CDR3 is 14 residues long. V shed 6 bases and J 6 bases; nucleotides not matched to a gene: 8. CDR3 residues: CASSSSGSVGEQYF. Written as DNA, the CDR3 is TGTGCCAGCAGTTCTAGCGGGAGCGTTGGCGAGCAGTACTTC.

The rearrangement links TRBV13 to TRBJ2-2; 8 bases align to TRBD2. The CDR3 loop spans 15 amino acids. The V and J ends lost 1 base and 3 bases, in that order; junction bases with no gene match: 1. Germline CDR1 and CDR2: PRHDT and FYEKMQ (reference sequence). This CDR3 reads CASSLAGGHTGELFF. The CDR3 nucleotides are TGTGCCAGCAGCTTAGCGGGGGGGCACACCGGGGAGCTGTTTTTT.

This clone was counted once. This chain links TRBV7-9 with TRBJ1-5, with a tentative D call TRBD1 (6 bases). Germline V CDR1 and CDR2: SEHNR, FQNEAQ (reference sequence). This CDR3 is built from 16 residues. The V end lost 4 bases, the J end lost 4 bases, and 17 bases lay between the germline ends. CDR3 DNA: TGTGCCAGCAGCTACCAAGGGGCCACAGGGAATCAGCCCCAGCATTTT. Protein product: CASSYQGATGNQPQHF.

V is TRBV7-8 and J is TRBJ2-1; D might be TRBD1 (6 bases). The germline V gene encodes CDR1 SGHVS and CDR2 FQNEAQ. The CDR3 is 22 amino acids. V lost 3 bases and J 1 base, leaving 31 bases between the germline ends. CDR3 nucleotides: TGTGCCAGCAGCTTCTCCTTAGCTAGGGGGACGGACCCACGGAGGTCCTACAATGAGCAGTTCTTC. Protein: CASSFSLARGTDPRRSYNEQFF.

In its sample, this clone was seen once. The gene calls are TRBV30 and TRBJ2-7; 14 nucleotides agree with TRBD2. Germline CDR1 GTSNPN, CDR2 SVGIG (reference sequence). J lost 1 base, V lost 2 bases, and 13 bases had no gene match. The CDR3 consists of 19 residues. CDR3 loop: CAWSSATSGRALSSYEQYF. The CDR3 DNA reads TGTGCCTGGAGTTCAGCGACTAGCGGGAGGGCCCTTAGTTCCTACGAGCAGTACTTC.

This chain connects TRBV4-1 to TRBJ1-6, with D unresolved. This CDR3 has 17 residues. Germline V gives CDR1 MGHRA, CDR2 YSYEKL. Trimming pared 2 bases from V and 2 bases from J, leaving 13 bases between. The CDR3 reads CASSQSGQVPYNSPLHF. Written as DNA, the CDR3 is TGCGCCAGCAGCCAATCTGGTCAGGTCCCCTATAATTCACCCCTCCACTTT.

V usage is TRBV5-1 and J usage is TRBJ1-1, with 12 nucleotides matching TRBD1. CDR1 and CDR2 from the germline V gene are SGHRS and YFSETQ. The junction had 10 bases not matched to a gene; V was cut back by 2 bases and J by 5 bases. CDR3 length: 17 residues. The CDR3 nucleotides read TGCGCCAGCAGCTTACACTACGGGACAGGGGGCACAACTGAAGCTTTCTTT. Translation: CASSLHYGTGGTTEAFF. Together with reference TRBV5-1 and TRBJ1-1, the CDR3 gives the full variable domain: KAGVTQTPRYLIKTRGQQVTLSCSPISGHRSVSWYQQTPGQGLQFLFEYFSETQRNKGNFPGRFSGRQFSNSRSEMNVSTLELGDSALYLCASSLHYGTGGTTEAFFGQGTRLTVV.

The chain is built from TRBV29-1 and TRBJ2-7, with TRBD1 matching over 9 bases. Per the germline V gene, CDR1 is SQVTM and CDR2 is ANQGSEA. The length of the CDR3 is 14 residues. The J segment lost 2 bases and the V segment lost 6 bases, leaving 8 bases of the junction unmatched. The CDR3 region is CSVKERDRAYEQYF. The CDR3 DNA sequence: TGCAGCGTAAAAGAGAGGGACAGGGCCTACGAGCAGTACTTC.

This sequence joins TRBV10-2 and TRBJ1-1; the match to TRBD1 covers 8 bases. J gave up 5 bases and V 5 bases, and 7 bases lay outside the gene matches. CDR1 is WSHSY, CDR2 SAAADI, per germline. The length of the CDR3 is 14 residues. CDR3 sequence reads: CASSRQGSTTEAFF. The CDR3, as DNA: TGCGCCAGCAGTAGACAGGGGTCCACAACTGAAGCTTTCTTT.

CDR3 nucleotides: TGTGCCAGCACTACAGGGGGCCAAGAGACCCAGTACTTC. Translated: CASTTGGQETQYF. The gene calls are TRBV25-1 and TRBJ2-5; 8 bases agree with TRBD1. The V segment lost 7 bases and the J segment 1 base; nucleotides outside the gene matches: 2. Looked up from germline, CDR1 is MGHDK and CDR2 is SYGVNS. The CDR3 length is 13 residues.